The 2 T cell receptor beta chains reported below all come from one sample, sequenced in a study of identical twins. TCRdb re-analysed the 5' RACE reads in MiXCR, keeping a single row per CDR3 protein. The table records around 490,000 distinct CDR3 sequences, about a fifth of them present only once. Separately, the same data were catalogued under a study of yellow fever vaccine responses in identical twins.

The sample taken for sequencing was CD4+ T cells sorted from blood. The receptor source for this set is a woman aged 18-29 years in good health.

This clonotype was seen a few times. This sequence joins TRBV28 and TRBJ1-3; the match to TRBD1 covers 7 bases. CDR1 and CDR2 from the germline V gene are MDHEN and SYDVKM. Trimming removed 4 bases from V and 3 bases from J; junction bases left unmatched: 6. The CDR3 totals 15 residues. CDR3 region: CASSWYRDSGNTIYF. In DNA, the CDR3 is TGTGCCAGCAGTTGGTACCGGGACAGTGGAAACACCATATATTTT.

Here the CDR3 DNA reads TGCGCCAGCAGCTCCTCGGACACGTTTGGCACCGGGGAGCTGTTTTTT. Encoded protein: CASSSSDTFGTGELFF. J is TRBJ2-2 and V is TRBV5-1, with D possibly TRBD1 on 5 matching bases. CDR3 length: 16 residues. Germline CDR1 SGHRS, CDR2 YFSETQ. Between the trimmed V and J ends, which lost 3 bases and 4 bases, there was a span of 16 bases.